The next 19 T cell receptor beta chains were all read from a single sample in a study of blood T cell repertoires in COVID-19. Profiled with immunoSEQ multiplex PCR; TCRdb holds only in-frame clones, not every one. The table lists some 260,000 clones, around 83% of them singletons. The sample consisted of peripheral blood. The receptor source for this set is a man older than 75 with acute or convalescent COVID-19.

The V gene is TRBV12-3 or TRBV12-4, the J gene TRBJ2-7, with no clear D. The CDR3 is 13 amino acids. The V end was cut by 1 base, the J end by 6 bases, with 10 bases between. CDR3 in DNA: TGTGCCAGCAGTTTAGGGGCCATAGGCGAGCAGTACTTC. This encodes CASSLGAIGEQYF.

The J gene is TRBJ1-1, the V gene TRBV2; no clear D gene. This CDR3 has 13 amino acids. The germline V gene encodes CDR1 SNHLY and CDR2 FYNNEI. V was clipped by 7 bases and J by 1 base, with 10 bases between them. CDR3 sequence: CASTGVENTEAFF. For the CDR3, the DNA is TGTGCCAGCACCGGGGTTGAGAACACTGAAGCTTTCTTT. The entire variable domain, with the rest obtained from reference TRBV2 and TRBJ1-1, is as follows: EPEVTQTPSHQVTQMGQEVILRCVPISNHLYFYWYRQILGQKVEFLVSFYNNEISEKSEIFDDQFSVERPDGSNFTLKIRSTKLEDSAMYFCASTGVENTEAFFGQGTRLTVV.

The chain is built from TRBV9 and TRBJ2-7, with D possibly being TRBD2 (7 bases). The CDR3 has 14 amino acids. V was shortened by 6 bases and J by 2 bases, with 15 bases between the two germline ends. CDR1 is SGDLS and CDR2 is YYNGEE in the germline V gene. CDR3 DNA sequence: TGTGCCAGCAATAAAGGGGGGGACCCCTACGAGCAGTACTTC. Its protein product is CASNKGGDPYEQYF.

The V gene is TRBV14, the J gene TRBJ2-7; 7 positions agree with TRBD2. Losses at the gene ends were 0 bases for V and 5 bases for J; bases not matched to a gene: 10. Germline assignment: CDR1 SGHDN and CDR2 FVKESK. The length of the CDR3 is 16 residues. The CDR3 region has the DNA TGTGCCAGCAGCCAAGATCGGGGGGTGGTAGCCGACGAGCAGTACTTC. Its protein product is CASSQDRGVVADEQYF.

The sample holds a few counts of this clone. The chain uses TRBV6-5 and TRBJ1-2, with unresolved D. V lost 8 bases, J lost 7 bases, and 17 bases lay in between. CDR3 size: 13 residues. CDR1 MNHEY and CDR2 SVGAGI come from the germline V gene. For the CDR3, the DNA is TGTGCCAGCCGCCCCGAGGCATTAGGTGGCTACACCTTC. Its translation: CASRPEALGGYTF.

This clone was seen a single time. The rearrangement links TRBV7-9 to TRBJ2-1; D is possibly TRBD2 (5 bases). Germline CDR1 SEHNR, CDR2 FQNEAQ (reference sequence). The CDR3 sequence is 14 residues long. V dropped 1 base and J dropped 3 bases, with 7 bases sitting between them. For the CDR3, the DNA is TGTGCCAGCAGCTTAGACCGGGGCTACAATGAGCAGTTCTTC. This translates into CASSLDRGYNEQFF.

This chain joins TRBV19 and TRBJ1-2; 10 bases are a match to TRBD1. In germline, CDR1 is LNHDA, CDR2 SQIVND (reference sequence). Losses at the gene ends were 3 bases for V and 2 bases for J; bases not matched to a gene: 0. There are 14 residues in the CDR3. In DNA form, the CDR3 reads TGTGCCAGTAGTATGGACAGGGGGAACTATGGCTACACCTTC. It yields the protein CASSMDRGNYGYTF.

This chain joins TRBV4-1 and TRBJ2-6; D perhaps matches TRBD2 (5 bases). The CDR3 runs to 16 residues. Trimming cost V 0 bases and J 3 bases, with 9 bases left between them. Germline V gives CDR1 MGHRA, CDR2 YSYEKL. The CDR3 reads CASSQEAGGGANVLTF. The CDR3, as DNA: TGCGCCAGCAGCCAAGAGGCCGGAGGTGGGGCCAACGTCCTGACTTTC.

This chain joins TRBV13 and TRBJ1-3, with 9 positions matching TRBD1. This CDR3 spans 14 amino acids. Unmatched junction bases numbered 6, after V lost 5 bases and J lost 7 bases. Germline CDR1 PRHDT, CDR2 FYEKMQ (reference sequence). CDR3 sequence reads: CASSVRDRDNTIYF. CDR3 sequence (DNA): TGTGCCAGCAGCGTCCGGGACAGGGACAACACCATATATTTT.

The chain joins TRBV5-1 to TRBJ2-5; the match to TRBD1 covers 8 bases. V lost 4 bases, J lost 1 base, and 9 bases stayed unmatched. Germline V CDR1 and CDR2: SGHRS, YFSETQ. There are 16 residues in the CDR3. CDR3: CASSRRDRGGQETQYF. The CDR3 DNA reads as TGCGCCAGCAGCCGACGCGACAGGGGAGGCCAAGAGACCCAGTACTTC.

This chain links TRBV20-1 with TRBJ2-7; a weak D match, TRBD2 (5 bases). The CDR3 extends over 13 amino acids. V lost 3 bases and J 0 bases, leaving 9 bases between the germline ends. Germline-derived CDR1 and CDR2 are DFQATT and SNEGSKA (reference sequence). CDR3: CSASPGSSYEQYF. DNA for the CDR3: TGCAGTGCTAGTCCGGGGTCCTCCTACGAGCAGTACTTC.

This clone was observed a few times. Other DNA sequences in the sample encode the same CDR3. V and J are TRBV19 and TRBJ1-5, with 12 bases identical to TRBD1. V dropped 6 bases and J dropped 5; count of bases not matched to a gene: 11. Germline-derived CDR1 and CDR2 are LNHDA and SQIVND (reference sequence). The CDR3 runs to 17 residues. The CDR3 spells CASSLSGTGGFDQPQHF. Here the CDR3 DNA reads TGTGCCAGTAGCCTTTCAGGGACAGGGGGCTTCGATCAGCCCCAGCATTTT.

V and J are TRBV7-9 and TRBJ2-2, with TRBD1 matching over 7 bases. The CDR3 has 15 amino acids. Per germline, CDR1 SEHNR and CDR2 FQNEAQ (reference sequence). V lost 5 bases to trimming and J lost 6 bases; unmatched junction nucleotides: 9. The CDR3 coding sequence is TGTGCCAGCAGCCAAATGAGGGGGACAGCCGGGGAGCTGTTTTTT. This gives the protein CASSQMRGTAGELFF.

This chain connects TRBV11-2 to TRBJ2-4; 8 bases match TRBD2. J gave up 12 bases and V 5 bases, and 9 bases lay outside the gene matches. This CDR3 is 13 amino acids long. Looked up from germline, CDR1 is SGHAT and CDR2 is FQNNGV. CDR3 sequence (DNA): TGTGCCAGCAGCCCGGGGGGGCAGCGGAATCAGTACTTC. The encoded protein is CASSPGGQRNQYF.

This clone was recorded only once. V is TRBV18 and J is TRBJ1-2; 9 bases fit TRBD1. Unmatched junction bases numbered 11, after V lost 8 bases and J lost 1 base. CDR1 KGHSH and CDR2 LQKENI come from the germline V gene. This CDR3 is built from 16 residues. CDR3 nucleotides: TGTGCCAGCAGAACTACCGGGACAGGGTTTAACTATGGCTACACCTTC. Residues: CASRTTGTGFNYGYTF. Supplemented by reference TRBV18 and TRBJ1-2, the full variable domain reads NAGVMQNPRHLVRRRGQEARLRCSPMKGHSHVYWYRQLPEEGLKFMVYLQKENIIDESGMPKERFSAEFPKEGPSILRIQQVVRGDSAAYFCASRTTGTGFNYGYTFGSGTRLTVV.

This clone was found a few times. Here the CDR3 reads CASSPWTGVSNQPQHF. The CDR3 region has the DNA TGTGCCAGCAGTCCCTGGACAGGGGTGAGCAATCAGCCCCAGCATTTT. The chain carries TRBV28 and TRBJ1-5, with 9 bases lining up with TRBD1. The CDR3 consists of 16 residues. Germline CDR1 is MDHEN and CDR2 is SYDVKM. V dropped 5 bases and J dropped 1; count of bases not matched to a gene: 6.

This rearrangement joins TRBV11-3 to TRBJ1-6; no firm D call. Germline V gene data show CDR1 as SGHNT and CDR2 as YENEEA. V was trimmed by 5 bases and J by 9 bases, leaving 14 bases between them. The CDR3 runs to 14 residues. CDR3: CASSRDPRGSPLHF. CDR3 nucleotides: TGTGCCAGCAGCCGCGATCCACGGGGTTCACCCCTCCACTTT.

The rearrangement uses TRBV24-1 and TRBJ1-4, with 10 bases identical to TRBD1. The trim removed 3 bases at V and 7 bases at J, leaving 7 bases unmatched. There are 16 residues in the CDR3. Germline V CDR1 and CDR2: KGHDR, SFDVKD. CDR3 in amino acids: CATSDTGQGEGEKLFF. For the CDR3, the DNA is TGTGCCACCAGTGATACCGGACAGGGGGAAGGTGAAAAACTGTTTTTT.

V usage is TRBV7-9 and J usage is TRBJ2-7; 8 bases are a match to TRBD1. The CDR3 is 15 amino acids. Germline CDR1 is SEHNR and CDR2 is FQNEAQ (reference sequence). V lost 5 bases, J lost 7 bases, and 13 bases stayed unmatched. CDR3 sequence: CASSARGRQDWEQYF. The CDR3 coding sequence is TGTGCCAGCAGCGCCAGGGGGCGACAGGATTGGGAGCAGTACTTC.